One T cell receptor beta chain is described in this entry. This sample is drawn from a study of CD8 T cells in Susac syndrome. V gave up 1 base and J gave up 8 bases, with 12 bases separating them. CDR1 and CDR2 from the germline V gene are SGDLS and YYNGEE. The CDR3 has 14 amino acids. Random hexamers served to reverse transcribe roughly 0.45 to 1 ug RNA. The amplification used immunoSEQ multiplex PCR on TCR beta CDR3; it spanned 54 Vbeta and 13 Jbeta. MiXCR, applied by TCRdb to the immunoSEQ multiplex PCR reads, yields one record per CDR3 protein. The data contain fewer than 300,000 distinct CDR3 sequences, more than 75% of them seen just once; the ten biggest clones take up approximately 0.11%. The sequenced target, TCR beta, came from blood CD8+ and CD4+ T cells. Stable or active relapsing-remitting multiple sclerosis, untreated and meeting revised McDonald criteria, defined the controls. The authors negatively isolated CD8+ and CD4+ T cells and FACS-enriched TEMRA cells.

The chain uses TRBV9 and TRBJ2-2; TRBD1 might be the D (5 bases). Material for sequencing was CD8+ T cells from PBMCs. The sequence derives from a human donor with multiple sclerosis. The CDR3 DNA follows: TGTGCCAGCAGCGTACAGTTCAAGGGGGGGGAGCTGTTTTTT. Its protein product is CASSVQFKGGELFF.